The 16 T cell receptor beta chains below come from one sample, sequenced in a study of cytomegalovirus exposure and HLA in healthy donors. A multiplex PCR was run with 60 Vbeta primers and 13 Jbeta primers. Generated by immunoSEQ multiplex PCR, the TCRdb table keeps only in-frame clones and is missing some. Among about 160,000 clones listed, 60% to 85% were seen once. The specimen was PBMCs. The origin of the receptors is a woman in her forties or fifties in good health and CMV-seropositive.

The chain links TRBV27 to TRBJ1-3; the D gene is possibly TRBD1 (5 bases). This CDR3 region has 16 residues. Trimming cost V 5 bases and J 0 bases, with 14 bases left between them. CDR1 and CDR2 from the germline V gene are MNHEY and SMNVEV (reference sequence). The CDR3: CASSLEGPHSGNTIYF. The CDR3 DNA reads TGTGCCAGCAGTCTGGAGGGACCGCACTCTGGAAACACCATATATTTT.

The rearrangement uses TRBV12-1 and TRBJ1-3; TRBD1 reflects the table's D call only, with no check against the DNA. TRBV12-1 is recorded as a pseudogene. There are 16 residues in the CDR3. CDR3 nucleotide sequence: TGTGCCAGCAGCTTCGACAGGTCCTTCTCTGGAAACACCATATATTTT. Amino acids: CASSFDRSFSGNTIYF.

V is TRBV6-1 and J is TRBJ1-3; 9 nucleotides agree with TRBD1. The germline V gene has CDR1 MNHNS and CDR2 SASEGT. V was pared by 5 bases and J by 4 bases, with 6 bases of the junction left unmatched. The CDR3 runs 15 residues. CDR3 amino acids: CASSWTGAAGNTIYF. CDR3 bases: TGTGCCAGCAGTTGGACAGGGGCAGCCGGAAACACCATATATTTT.

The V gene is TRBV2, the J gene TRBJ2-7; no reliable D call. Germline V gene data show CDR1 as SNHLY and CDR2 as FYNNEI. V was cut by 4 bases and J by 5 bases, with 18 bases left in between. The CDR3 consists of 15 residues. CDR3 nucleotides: TGTGCCAGCAGTGTTAACCTCCTGCATAGCAACGAGCAGTACTTC. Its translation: CASSVNLLHSNEQYF.

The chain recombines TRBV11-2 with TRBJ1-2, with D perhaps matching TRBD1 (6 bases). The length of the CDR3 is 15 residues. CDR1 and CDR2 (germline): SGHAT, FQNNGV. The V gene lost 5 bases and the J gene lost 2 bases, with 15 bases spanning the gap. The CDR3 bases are TGTGCCAGCAGCCGGCGGGGGGCGTCAAACTATGGCTACACCTTC. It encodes CASSRRGASNYGYTF.

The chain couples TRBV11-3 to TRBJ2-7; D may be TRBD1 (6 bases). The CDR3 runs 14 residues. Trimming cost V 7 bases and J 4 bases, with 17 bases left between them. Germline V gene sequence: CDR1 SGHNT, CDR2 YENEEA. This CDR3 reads CASNTGTPNYEQYF. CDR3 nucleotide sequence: TGTGCCAGCAACACCGGGACACCGAATTACGAGCAGTACTTC.

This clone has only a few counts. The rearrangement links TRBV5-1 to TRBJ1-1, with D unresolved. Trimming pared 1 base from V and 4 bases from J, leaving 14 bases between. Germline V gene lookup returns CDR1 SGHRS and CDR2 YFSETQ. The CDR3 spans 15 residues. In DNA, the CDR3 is TGCGCCAGCAGCTTGAACGGCGGGGAGGTCACTGAAGCTTTCTTT. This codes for CASSLNGGEVTEAFF.

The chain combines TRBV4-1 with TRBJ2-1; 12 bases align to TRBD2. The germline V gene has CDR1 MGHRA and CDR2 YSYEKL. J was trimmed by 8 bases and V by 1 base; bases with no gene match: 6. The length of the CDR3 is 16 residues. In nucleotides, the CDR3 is TGCGCCAGCAGCCAAGCTCTAGCGGGGGGGAATGATGAGCAGTTCTTC. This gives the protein CASSQALAGGNDEQFF.

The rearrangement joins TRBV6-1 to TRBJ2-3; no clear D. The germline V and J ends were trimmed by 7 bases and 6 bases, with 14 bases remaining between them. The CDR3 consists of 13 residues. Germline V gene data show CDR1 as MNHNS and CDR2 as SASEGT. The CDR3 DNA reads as TGTGCCAGCAACTATCAATCTCCCGATACGCAGTATTTT. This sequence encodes CASNYQSPDTQYF.

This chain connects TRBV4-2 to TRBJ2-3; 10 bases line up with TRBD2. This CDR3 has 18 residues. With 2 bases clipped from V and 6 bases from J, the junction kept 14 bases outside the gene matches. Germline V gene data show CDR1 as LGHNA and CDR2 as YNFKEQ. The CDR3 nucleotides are TGTGCCAGCAGCCAATCGCCCCAACAAAGCGGGGGGGCCGATACGCAGTATTTT. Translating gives CASSQSPQQSGGADTQYF.

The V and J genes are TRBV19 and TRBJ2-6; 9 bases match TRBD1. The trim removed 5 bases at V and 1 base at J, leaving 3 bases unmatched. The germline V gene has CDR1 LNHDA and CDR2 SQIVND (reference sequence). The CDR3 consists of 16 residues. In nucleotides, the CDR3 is TGTGCCAGTAGTGACAGGGGGAGGTCTGGGGCCAACGTCCTGACTTTC. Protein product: CASSDRGRSGANVLTF. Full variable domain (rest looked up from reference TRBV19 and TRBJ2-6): DGGITQSPKYLFRKEGQNVTLSCEQNLNHDAMYWYRQDPGQGLRLIYYSQIVNDFQKGDIAEGYSVSREKKESFPLTVTSAQKNPTAFYLCASSDRGRSGANVLTFGAGSRLTVL.

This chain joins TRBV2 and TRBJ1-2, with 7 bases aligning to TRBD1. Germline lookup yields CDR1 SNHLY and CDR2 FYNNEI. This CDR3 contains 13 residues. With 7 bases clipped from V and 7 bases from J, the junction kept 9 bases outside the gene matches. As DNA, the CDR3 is TGTGCCAGCACCTTGACAGGGATAAGTGGCTACACCTTC. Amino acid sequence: CASTLTGISGYTF.

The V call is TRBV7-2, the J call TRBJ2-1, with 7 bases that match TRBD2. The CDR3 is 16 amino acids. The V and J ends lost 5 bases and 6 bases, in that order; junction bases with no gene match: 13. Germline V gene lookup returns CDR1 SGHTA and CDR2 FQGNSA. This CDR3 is CASSARPGPGGNEQFF. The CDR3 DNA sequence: TGTGCCAGCAGCGCCCGACCGGGACCGGGGGGCAATGAGCAGTTCTTC. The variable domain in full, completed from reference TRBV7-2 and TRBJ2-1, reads GAGVSQSPSNKVTEKGKDVELRCDPISGHTALYWYRQSLGQGLEFLIYFQGNSAPDKSGLPSDRFSAERTGGSVSTLTIQRTQQEDSAVYLCASSARPGPGGNEQFFGPGTRLTVL.

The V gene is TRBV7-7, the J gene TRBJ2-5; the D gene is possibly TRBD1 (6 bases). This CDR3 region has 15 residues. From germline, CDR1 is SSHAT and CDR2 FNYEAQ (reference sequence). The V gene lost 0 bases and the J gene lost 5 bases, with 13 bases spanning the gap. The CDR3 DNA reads TGTGCCAGCAGCTTAGCGTTTGGCCAGGGGGAGACCCAGTACTTC. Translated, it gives CASSLAFGQGETQYF.

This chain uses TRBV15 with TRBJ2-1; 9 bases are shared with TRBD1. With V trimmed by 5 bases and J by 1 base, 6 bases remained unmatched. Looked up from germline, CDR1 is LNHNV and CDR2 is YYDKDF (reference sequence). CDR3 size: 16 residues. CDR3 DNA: TGTGCCACCAGCCCCCGGGGACAGGGTTCCTACAATGAGCAGTTCTTC. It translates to CATSPRGQGSYNEQFF.

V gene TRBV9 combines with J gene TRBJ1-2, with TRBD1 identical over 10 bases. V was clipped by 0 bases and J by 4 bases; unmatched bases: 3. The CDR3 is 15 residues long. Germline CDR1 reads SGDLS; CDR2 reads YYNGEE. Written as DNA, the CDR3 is TGTGCCAGCAGCGTAGGTGGGACAGGGGTCTATGGCTACACCTTC. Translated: CASSVGGTGVYGYTF. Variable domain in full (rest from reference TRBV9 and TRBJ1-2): DSGVTQTPKHLITATGQRVTLRCSPRSGDLSVYWYQQSLDQGLQFLIQYYNGEERAKGNILERFSAQQFPDLHSELNLSSLELGDSALYFCASSVGGTGVYGYTFGSGTRLTVV.